The entry below describes one T cell receptor (beta chain). The clone's antigen remains unknown. The junction shows a germline mismatch at one end, possibly a read error. The CDR3 regions of human TCRbeta chains were analyzed by immunosequencing. Under the source paper's analysis protocol: TCRs in the repertoires were matched against a reference library of SARS-CoV-2-specific TCRs that had been generated with the MIRA antigen-specificity platform. Breadth was defined as the fraction of unique TCRs that were SARS-CoV-2-associated. Depth was defined as the fraction of total T cells that were SARS-CoV-2-associated. Using the MIRA data, every spike-specific TCR was mapped to the spike region that the TCR reacted to and assigned to either a CD4 or a CD8 class. Log10-transformed breadth and depth values were compared by one-way ANOVA with Sidak's multiple comparisons tests. Sourced from immuneACCESS, this table was stored by TCRdb with only in-frame sequences that have V and J called. A share of the clones is absent; for the studies checked, an unresolved V gene accounts for under half, and the remainder has no known explanation. Clone size and the V and J calls come from that table; the DNA yielded D and trimming. Across this sample there are 110,000 or so clones, with more than 70% seen only once. Of the sample, 4.4% is held by the ten largest clones.

The sample belongs to a study of T cell responses to AZD1222 COVID-19 vaccine (dated by TCRdb to the early 2020s). Regarding the research as a whole: A total of roughly 240 trial participants underwent TCR sequencing, of whom around 200 received two doses of AZD1222 and around 25 received two doses of the MenACWY control vaccine. Enrollment into the trials was organized by age into subgroups of 18-55, 56-69 and 70-plus years, and those subgroups contained approximately 160, 26 and 62 TCR-sequenced participants, respectively.

The time point label on this specimen signifies: about 28 days (+/-7) after the second vaccine dose. AZD1222 recipients with second doses at about 4 weeks or about 12 weeks were pooled, because spike-specific TCR depth and breadth did not differ between schedules. The vaccinee samples were drawn from two UK trials, COV001 and COV002, one of which was a single-blind randomized controlled phase 2/3 trial testing AZD1222 (ChAdOx1 nCoV-19) in healthy adults. Trial participant PBMC samples were collected at day 0 and day 28 after the second dose for TCRbeta chain sequencing. Reading the germline V gene gives CDR1 KGHSH and CDR2 LQKENI. Counted from cysteine to phenylalanine, this CDR3 has 13 amino acids. Left in the record is the CDR3 DNA by itself, 39 bases read in frame from the first base. Findings and caveats that apply to the study as a whole: Spike-specific TCR breadth and depth rose significantly after two AZD1222 doses compared with day 0 and with MenACWY recipients. Because no day 14 peak-response samples were available, repertoires were characterized only after the peak T cell response. The 56-69-year group was small, and its depth increase did not reach significance, likely because of low power. Most participants were white British and females outnumbered males, and the authors suggested that clonal diversity may have been underestimated. Conclusions about previously exposed vaccinees are limited because only five to seven AZD1222 recipients were SARS-CoV-2 seropositive at baseline. Nearly half of unique spike-specific TCRs reportedly recognized epitopes outside regions mutated in the B.1.351 and B.1.1.7 variants. Vaccine-associated CD4 TCRs spanned the whole spike protein, with dominant responses in regions 160-218 and 743-854.

The TCR sequence derives from an adult who received the AZD1222 COVID-19 vaccine. Specimen: peripheral blood, collected 28 days after the second AZD1222 dose. The chain uses TRBV18 and TRBJ2-2; the D gene is possibly TRBD1 or TRBD2, with 5 bases matching each. The CDR3 is CATSGTSGGELFF. The DNA sequence is as follows: TGTGCCACCTCAGGGACGTCGGGCGGGGAGCTGTTTTTT. With the portions outside the CDR3 filled from the reference TRBV18 and TRBJ2-2 genes, the complete variable region becomes NAGVMQNPRHLVRRRGQEARLRCSPMKGHSHVYWYRQLPEEGLKFMVYLQKENIIDESGMPKERFSAEFPKEGPSILRIQQVVRGDSAAYFCATSGTSGGELFFGEGSRLTVL.